Shown below are 26 T cell receptor beta chains from a single sample sequenced in a study of graft-versus-host responses after intestinal transplantation. Clones were read by immunoSEQ multiplex PCR, and TCRdb kept only the in-frame ones, dropping some. The table includes 33,000 or so clones, about 94% detected once. The sequencing used PBMCs, collected 16 days after intestinal transplant. These receptors were collected from a human patient who received an intestinal transplant, so some T cells may come from the graft donor.

The V gene is TRBV19, the J gene TRBJ1-2; the D is unclear. In germline, CDR1 is LNHDA, CDR2 SQIVND (reference sequence). The CDR3 has 16 amino acids. Trimming left V 6 bases short and J 0 bases short, with 17 bases between. The CDR3 DNA reads as TGTGCCAGTAGCCTCTCCCCCAGCGCCGCTAACTATGGCTACACCTTC. It codes for CASSLSPSAANYGYTF. The whole variable domain, filled in from reference TRBV19 and TRBJ1-2, reads DGGITQSPKYLFRKEGQNVTLSCEQNLNHDAMYWYRQDPGQGLRLIYYSQIVNDFQKGDIAEGYSVSREKKESFPLTVTSAQKNPTAFYLCASSLSPSAANYGYTFGSGTRLTVV.

This sequence joins TRBV7-8 and TRBJ1-2; no clear D. Trimming removed 1 base from V and 1 base from J, with 13 bases in between. This CDR3 has 16 amino acids. From germline, CDR1 is SGHVS and CDR2 FQNEAQ. CDR3 nucleotide sequence: TGTGCCAGCAGCTTAGAGACGGGCGGCAATAACTATGGCTACACCTTC. Protein product: CASSLETGGNNYGYTF.

The V call is TRBV7-6, the J call TRBJ2-1, with D tentatively TRBD1 or TRBD2 (5 bases each). The germline CDR1 and CDR2 sequences are SGHVS and FNYEAQ. The CDR3 spans 15 residues. The V gene lost 6 bases and the J gene lost 8 bases, with 20 bases spanning the gap. The CDR3, as DNA: TGTGCCAGCAGTCTCCGGGACCCCTCTGTGGATGAGCAGTTCTTC. It encodes CASSLRDPSVDEQFF.

This chain connects TRBV28 to TRBJ1-1; D call uncertain. Germline V gene lookup returns CDR1 MDHEN and CDR2 SYDVKM. This CDR3 has 13 amino acids. V was clipped by 2 bases and J by 8 bases, with 12 bases between them. CDR3 DNA: TGTGCCAGCAGTTTAGCGGGCCGGGAGGAAGCTTTCTTT. This translates into CASSLAGREEAFF. Variable domain in full (rest from reference TRBV28 and TRBJ1-1): DVKVTQSSRYLVKRTGEKVFLECVQDMDHENMFWYRQDPGLGLRLIYFSYDVKMKEKGDIPEGYSVSREKKERFSLILESASTNQTSMYLCASSLAGREEAFFGQGTRLTVV.

This clone was observed once. The chain employs TRBV7-9 and TRBJ2-7, with 9 bases identical to TRBD1. The CDR3 extends over 16 amino acids. With V trimmed by 5 bases and J by 7 bases, 15 bases remained unmatched. Germline values: CDR1 SEHNR, CDR2 FQNEAQ (reference sequence). CDR3 amino acids: CASSHARTGALYEQYF. The DNA for the CDR3 is TGTGCCAGCAGCCACGCCAGGACAGGGGCCCTGTATGAGCAGTACTTC.

This rearrangement joins TRBV20-1 to TRBJ2-1; 12 bases agree with TRBD2. Looked up from germline, CDR1 is DFQATT and CDR2 is SNEGSKA (reference sequence). The CDR3 contains 11 residues. V lost 6 bases to trimming and J lost 15 bases; unmatched junction nucleotides: 6. CDR3 nucleotides: TGCAGTGCCAGGACTAGCGGGAACATGTTCTTC. It codes for CSARTSGNMFF.

V gene TRBV4-3 combines with J gene TRBJ2-5; 10 bases are a match to TRBD1. V shed 1 base, J shed 5 bases, and the junction held 7 bases outside the gene matches. Germline CDR1 and CDR2: LGHNA and YSLEER. The length of the CDR3 is 16 residues. CDR3 DNA sequence: TGCGCCAGCAGCCAAGTCGTCGGGACAGGGGAGGAGACCCAGTACTTC. Translated: CASSQVVGTGEETQYF.

The chain has TRBV4-3 and TRBJ1-1, with 7 bases aligning to TRBD1. V shed 0 bases, J shed 0 bases, and the junction held 4 bases outside the gene matches. This CDR3 has 16 amino acids. CDR1 and CDR2 (germline): LGHNA, YSLEER. DNA of the CDR3: TGCGCCAGCAGCCAAGAACCAGGGGGTCTGAACACTGAAGCTTTCTTT. This encodes CASSQEPGGLNTEAFF.

V is TRBV6-5 and J is TRBJ2-2; perhaps TRBD2 as D (6 bases). Germline CDR1 MNHEY, CDR2 SVGAGI. Deletions cut 8 bases from V and 2 bases from J, with 15 bases between. The CDR3 contains 15 residues. CDR3 nucleotide sequence: TGTGCCAGCCTTCCCCCAGGGACTAACACCGGGGAGCTGTTTTTT. This codes for CASLPPGTNTGELFF.

The chain uses TRBV6-4 and TRBJ2-7, with TRBD2 matching 15 bases. V gave up 2 bases and J gave up 6 bases; unmatched junction bases: 8. Looked up from germline, CDR1 is MRHNA and CDR2 is SNTAGT. The CDR3 is made up of 17 amino acids. CDR3 sequence (DNA): TGTGCCAGCAGTGACCCGGGGACTAGCGGGAGGATTGGCGAGCAGTACTTC. It is translated as CASSDPGTSGRIGEQYF.

The J gene is TRBJ2-7, the V gene TRBV7-2, with 10 bases that match TRBD1. Germline V CDR1 and CDR2: SGHTA, FQGNSA. The trim removed 1 base at V and 3 bases at J, leaving 3 bases unmatched. This CDR3 region has 15 residues. CDR3 DNA sequence: TGTGCCAGCAGCTTAGGGACAGGGGGTTTCTACGAGCAGTACTTC. It encodes CASSLGTGGFYEQYF.

The V call is TRBV5-4, the J call TRBJ2-1, with a tentative D call TRBD2 (5 bases). V dropped 1 base and J dropped 10 bases, with 12 bases sitting between them. Germline V CDR1 and CDR2: SGHNT, YYREEE (reference sequence). The CDR3 is made up of 13 amino acids. The CDR3 spells CASSLYEGPEQFF. The CDR3 DNA sequence: TGTGCCAGCAGCTTGTACGAGGGCCCCGAGCAGTTCTTC.

This chain connects TRBV4-3 to TRBJ1-5; D unresolved. The CDR3 covers 15 residues. Trimming removed 0 bases at V and 0 bases at J, with 6 bases between. The germline gives CDR1 LGHNA, CDR2 YSLEER. The CDR3 loop is CASSQDRYSNQPQHF. In DNA form, the CDR3 reads TGCGCCAGCAGCCAAGACAGGTATAGCAATCAGCCCCAGCATTTT.

The chain employs TRBV4-3 and TRBJ1-1; D ambiguous. V gave up 0 bases and J gave up 1 base, with 12 bases separating them. The CDR3 has 16 amino acids. Germline-derived CDR1 and CDR2 are LGHNA and YSLEER. The CDR3 is CASSQERTLTNTEAFF. The CDR3 DNA reads as TGCGCCAGCAGCCAAGAACGCACACTAACGAACACTGAAGCTTTCTTT.

This rearrangement joins TRBV7-9 to TRBJ1-1; D gene uncertain. Germline V gives CDR1 SEHNR, CDR2 FQNEAQ (reference sequence). This CDR3 is built from 13 residues. The V end was cut by 6 bases, the J end by 2 bases, with 10 bases between. The CDR3 sequence: CASSRAGNTEAFF. CDR3 DNA sequence: TGTGCCAGCAGTCGGGCCGGAAACACTGAAGCTTTCTTT.

The chain is built from TRBV2 and TRBJ2-2; D is undetermined. V dropped 1 base and J dropped 2 bases, with 5 bases sitting between them. Germline V gene data show CDR1 as SNHLY and CDR2 as FYNNEI. CDR3 size: 14 residues. The CDR3: CASSEVGNTGELFF. DNA of the CDR3: TGTGCCAGCAGTGAAGTGGGTAACACCGGGGAGCTGTTTTTT.

The gene calls are TRBV12-5 and TRBJ2-1, with TRBD1 matching over 7 bases. The CDR3 is 16 amino acids. Germline V lookup: CDR1 LGHNT, CDR2 FRNRAP. J was trimmed by 1 base and V by 2 bases; bases with no gene match: 5. The CDR3 DNA is TGTGCTAGTGGTTTGTACAGGGGAGAGTCCTACAATGAGCAGTTCTTC. Protein sequence: CASGLYRGESYNEQFF.

The genes are TRBV6-5 and TRBJ1-1; D uncertain. Germline lookup yields CDR1 MNHEY and CDR2 SVGAGI. This CDR3 comprises 13 residues. The V end lost 2 bases, the J end lost 5 bases, and 9 bases lay between the germline ends. The CDR3 is CASSYRVGTEAFF. For the CDR3, the DNA is TGTGCCAGCAGTTACCGGGTCGGGACTGAAGCTTTCTTT.

This clone has a single count. The V call is TRBV7-3, the J call TRBJ2-1; maybe TRBD2 (6 bases). The CDR3 is 16 residues long. V lost 5 bases to trimming and J lost 9 bases, with 23 bases between them. Germline lookup yields CDR1 SGHTA and CDR2 FQGTGA. The CDR3 loop is CASSVSGREPFGEQFF. The CDR3, as DNA: TGTGCCAGCAGCGTTAGCGGCAGAGAACCTTTTGGTGAGCAGTTCTTC. Drawing the rest from reference TRBV7-3 and TRBJ2-1, the complete variable domain is GAGVSQTPSNKVTEKGKYVELRCDPISGHTALYWYRQSLGQGPEFLIYFQGTGAADDSGLPNDRFFAVRPEGSVSTLKIQRTERGDSAVYLCASSVSGREPFGEQFFGPGTRLTVL.

The V and J genes are TRBV2 and TRBJ2-3, with TRBD1 matching over 7 bases. The CDR3 consists of 17 residues. V shed 5 bases, J shed 3 bases, and the junction held 14 bases outside the gene matches. Germline CDR1 SNHLY, CDR2 FYNNEI. The CDR3 DNA reads TGTGCCAGCAGTATGAGACAGGGATTTAGTTTTACAGATACGCAGTATTTT. Translating gives CASSMRQGFSFTDTQYF.

In its sample, this clone was seen once. The chain is built from TRBV19 and TRBJ2-3, with 7 nucleotides matching TRBD1. This CDR3 has 14 residues. Germline values: CDR1 LNHDA, CDR2 SQIVND (reference sequence). After removal of 2 bases from V and 4 bases from J, the junction contained 3 bases not matched to a gene. The CDR3 region has the DNA TGTGCCAGTAGTATACGACAGGGCGCAGATACGCAGTATTTT. This translates into CASSIRQGADTQYF.

The chain carries TRBV11-2 and TRBJ2-1; D uncertain. Trimming removed 1 base at V and 0 bases at J, with 16 bases between. The CDR3 loop spans 18 amino acids. Germline CDR1 SGHAT, CDR2 FQNNGV. CDR3 sequence: CASSLGIGGYSSYNEQFF. In nucleotides, the CDR3 is TGTGCCAGCAGCTTAGGGATCGGCGGTTATAGCTCCTACAATGAGCAGTTCTTC. Together with reference TRBV11-2 and TRBJ2-1, the CDR3 gives the full variable domain: EAGVAQSPRYKIIEKRQSVAFWCNPISGHATLYWYQQILGQGPKLLIQFQNNGVVDDSQLPKDRFSAERLKGVDSTLKIQPAKLEDSAVYLCASSLGIGGYSSYNEQFFGPGTRLTVL.

The chain joins TRBV7-2 to TRBJ2-7; no firm D call. Germline CDR1 SGHTA, CDR2 FQGNSA. The CDR3 runs 13 residues. V was clipped by 1 base and J by 2 bases, with 6 bases between them. CDR3 bases: TGTGCCAGCAGCTTAGGAGACACCTACGAGCAGTACTTC. Its translation is CASSLGDTYEQYF.

This chain joins TRBV9 and TRBJ2-2; no definite D call. Germline V lookup: CDR1 SGDLS, CDR2 YYNGEE. V was trimmed by 0 bases and J by 1 base, leaving 16 bases between them. This CDR3 spans 18 amino acids. CDR3 sequence reads: CASSVAEGTRRNTGELFF. For the CDR3, the DNA is TGTGCCAGCAGCGTAGCAGAAGGCACCCGGAGGAACACCGGGGAGCTGTTTTTT.

V usage is TRBV7-3 and J usage is TRBJ1-1; D ambiguous. CDR1 is SGHTA and CDR2 is FQGTGA in the germline V gene. The CDR3 consists of 13 residues. V was trimmed by 4 bases and J by 1 base, leaving 7 bases between them. In DNA form, the CDR3 reads TGTGCCAGCAGCTACTATGGGAACACTGAAGCTTTCTTT. This sequence encodes CASSYYGNTEAFF.

The DNA of the CDR3 is TGTGCCACCAACCCAGGGGGCGTAGGCACTGAAGCTTTCTTT. Residues: CATNPGGVGTEAFF. The J gene is TRBJ1-1, the V gene TRBV10-3; 8 bases align to TRBD1. V shed 10 bases and J 4 bases; nucleotides not matched to a gene: 11. The V gene's germline CDR1 is ENHRY and CDR2 SYGVKD. The CDR3 runs 14 residues.